A selection of T cell receptor beta chains follows, all from one sample in a study of OX40 agonist ivuxolimab in advanced cancers. Using immunoSEQ multiplex PCR, the repertoire was profiled, and TCRdb retains in-frame clones only, with some absent. This sample has 45,000 to 50,000 clones, with approximately 79% found just once. The sample here was CD4+ or CD8+ T cells sorted from blood, taken in a trial of the OX40 agonist ivuxolimab. Source of these receptors: an adult with an advanced solid tumor such as melanoma, head and neck, liver or kidney cancer. The CDR3 runs from the conserved cysteine through the conserved F or W. Fields, in order: CDR3 length, V gene, J gene, CDR3 protein.

>15|TRBV4-1|TRBJ1-2
CASSLGQTVPAGYTF
>13|TRBV18|TRBJ1-1
CASSPRGGEEAFF
>11|TRBV20-1|TRBJ1-6
CSARGPGPLHF
>15|TRBV5-1|TRBJ1-2
CASSPPDRAFDGYTF
>16|TRBV2|TRBJ1-2
CASSEWGGTASGGYTF
>11|TRBV2|TRBJ1-5
CASSLNQPQHF
>17|TRBV4-2|TRBJ2-2
CASSQEGGQANTGELFF
>13|TRBV30|TRBJ2-2
CAWSVWDTGELFF
>14|TRBV6-6|TRBJ2-7
CASRRLVGTYEQYF
>14|TRBV15|TRBJ1-2
CATSRDRTGFGYTF
>13|TRBV18|TRBJ2-5
CASQPLQEETQYF
>16|TRBV5-1|TRBJ2-3
CASSLGLAGTTDTQYF
>14|TRBV6-6|TRBJ1-5
CASSYSGGDQPQHF
>13|TRBV6-6|TRBJ2-1
CASSLTGYNEQFF
>15|TRBV5-1|TRBJ2-1
CASSLAGGSGHEQFF
>13|TRBV10-3|TRBJ2-7
CAISRDRGLEQYF
>14|TRBV7-2|TRBJ2-2
CASSLGLASRELFF
>15|TRBV5-1|TRBJ2-1
CASTDGSGGQNEQFF
>14|TRBV5-4|TRBJ2-2
CASSLYGVTGELFF
>15|TRBV5-1|TRBJ2-7
CASRSSPGGGQKQYF
>13|TRBV25-1|TRBJ2-6
CASSAPGPSVLTF
>16|TRBV5-4|TRBJ1-6
CASTSLGRVVGSPLHF
>15|TRBV9|TRBJ2-7
CASSVGQGRSYEQYF
>13|TRBV7-9|TRBJ1-1
CASSSSMNTEAFF
>14|TRBV27|TRBJ2-5
CASRLSGTKETQYF
>14|TRBV2|TRBJ1-2
CASSEPQGNYGYTF
>16|TRBV5-4|TRBJ2-7
CASSLQLFQGSNEQYF
>13|TRBV18|TRBJ1-2
CASSPPGARGYTF
>13|TRBV19|TRBJ1-3
CASSFLDPGAIYF
>15|TRBV30|TRBJ1-5
CAWSVRTPGWQPQHF
>15|TRBV11-3|TRBJ1-1
CASSTSGRGGTEAFF
>14|TRBV7-9|TRBJ1-4
CASSLARVEEKLFF
>13|TRBV4-2|TRBJ2-3
CASSQGEIRRSYF
>10|TRBV19|TRBJ1-2
CASMGSGYTF
>16|TRBV5-6|TRBJ2-7
CASSLVVRGSAYEQYF
>16|TRBV7-9|TRBJ2-7
CATQEAGTASSYEQYF
>16|TRBV5-4|TRBJ2-6
CASSPFPDSGANVLTF
>12|TRBV29-1|TRBJ1-2
CSVGGQVYGYTF
>9|TRBV20-1|TRBJ2-7
CSARHKQYF
>14|TRBV14|TRBJ2-2
CASSQVWGTGELFF
>14|TRBV6-5|TRBJ2-3
CASRSGLRSDTQYF
>15|TRBV4-1|TRBJ2-1
CASSQRESSYNEQFF
>15|TRBV21-1|TRBJ1-4
CASSNQSGLNEKLFF
>15|TRBV27|TRBJ1-2
CASSLNGQGNYGYTF
>11|TRBV6-6|TRBJ2-7
CASAGGYEQYF
>15|TRBV11-3|TRBJ2-3
CASSTDGGEADTQYF
>15|TRBV7-2|TRBJ1-1
CASSLLQGAVTEAFF
>14|TRBV2|TRBJ1-2
CASKQGQGKYGYTF
>11|TRBV23-1|TRBJ2-1
CASTQGTEQFF
>13|TRBV19|TRBJ1-2
CASSGQGDYGYTF